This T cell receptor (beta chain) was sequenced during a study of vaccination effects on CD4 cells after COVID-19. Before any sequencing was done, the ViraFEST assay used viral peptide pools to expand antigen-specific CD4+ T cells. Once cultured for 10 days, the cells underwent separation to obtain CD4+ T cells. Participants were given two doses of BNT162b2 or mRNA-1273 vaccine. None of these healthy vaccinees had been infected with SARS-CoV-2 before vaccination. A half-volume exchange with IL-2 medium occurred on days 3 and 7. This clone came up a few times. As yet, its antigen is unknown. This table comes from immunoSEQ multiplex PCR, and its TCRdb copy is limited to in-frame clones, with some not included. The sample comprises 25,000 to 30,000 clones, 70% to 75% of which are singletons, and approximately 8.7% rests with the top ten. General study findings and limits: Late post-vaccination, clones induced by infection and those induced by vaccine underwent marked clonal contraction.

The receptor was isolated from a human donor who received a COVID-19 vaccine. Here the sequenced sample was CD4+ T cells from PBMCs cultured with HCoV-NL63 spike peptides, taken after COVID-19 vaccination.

CDR3 loop: CASSERWVAEQFF. CDR3 bases: TGTGCCAGCAGTGAAAGATGGGTGGCCGAGCAGTTCTTC. V gene TRBV2 combines with J gene TRBJ2-1; D call uncertain. The CDR3 spans 13 residues. Trimming removed 2 bases from V and 10 bases from J, with 12 bases in between. Germline V CDR1 and CDR2: SNHLY, FYNNEI.